This T cell receptor (beta chain) derives from a study of cytomegalovirus exposure and HLA in healthy donors. Study at large: Unique TCRs from HLA-typed donors, some 85 million of them, were held in an early data release. Genetic ancestry analysis placed about 84% of the 398 donors that were genotyped in the Caucasian-associated cluster. General study results and limits: Researchers reported from a later analysis that most CMV-associated TCR beta chains appeared HLA-restricted.

Donors in the study were healthy people who gave bone marrow. About this clone: Its antigen is unidentified.

Use of 60 Vbeta and 13 Jbeta primers characterized the PCR. Only in-frame clones appear in the TCRdb table, and some are missing; sequencing was by immunoSEQ multiplex PCR. Of about 88,000 clones listed, 90% are singletons. V lost 8 bases and J lost 2; bases outside the gene matches: 9. The V gene's germline CDR1 is MDHEN and CDR2 SYDVKM. This CDR3 has 16 residues. The receptor comes from a man aged 18 to 35 in good health and CMV-seronegative. The chain combines TRBV28 with TRBJ2-2; 9 bases are shared with TRBD1. Sequenced input: PBMCs. CDR3 bases: TGTGCCAGCGGGGGTGCGGACAGGGGCAACACCGGGGAGCTGTTTTTT. This translates into CASGGADRGNTGELFF.